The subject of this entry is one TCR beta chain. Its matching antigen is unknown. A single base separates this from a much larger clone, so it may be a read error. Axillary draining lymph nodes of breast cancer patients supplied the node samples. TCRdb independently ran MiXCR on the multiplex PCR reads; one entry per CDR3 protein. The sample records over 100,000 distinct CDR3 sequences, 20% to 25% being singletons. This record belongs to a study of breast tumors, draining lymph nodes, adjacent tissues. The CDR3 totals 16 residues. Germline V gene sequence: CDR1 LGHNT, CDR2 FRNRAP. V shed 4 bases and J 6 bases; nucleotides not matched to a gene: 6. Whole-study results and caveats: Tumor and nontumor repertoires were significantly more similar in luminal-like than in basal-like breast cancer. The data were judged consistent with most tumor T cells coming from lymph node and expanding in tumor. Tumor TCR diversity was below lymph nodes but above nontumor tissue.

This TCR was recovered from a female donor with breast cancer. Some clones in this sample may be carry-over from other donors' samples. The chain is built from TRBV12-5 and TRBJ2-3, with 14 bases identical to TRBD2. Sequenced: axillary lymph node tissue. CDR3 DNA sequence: TGTGCTAGTGGTTCGGGGACTAGCGGGAGTTCGGATACGCAGTATTTT. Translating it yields CASGSGTSGSSDTQYF.